The 7 T cell receptor beta chains presented below share a single source sample, sequenced in a study of T-cell memory formation after mild COVID-19 (dated by TCRdb to 2020 to 2023). Preparation of the library involved 5' RACE. Reads for this sample came from an Illumina NovaSeq 6000. The public reads were quality trimmed at Q25 with fastp and then assembled into clones with MiXCR by TCRdb, keeping productive beta chains. Identical CDR3 proteins give one entry, which carries the most common genes and DNA. The sample contains about 430,000 distinct CDR3 sequences, roughly 18% of them found a single time. The ten largest clonotypes hold about a fifth of the sample. Material for sequencing was PBMCs or a T cell subset sorted from them (not recorded which). These receptor sequences come from a man aged 18 to 30 who had mild COVID-19 (a few samples of this study predate the infection). The sample titles of this study are shuffled in the database, so cell type and time point are left out; the donor was told from shared clones.

A few counts support this clonotype. DNA of the CDR3: TGTGCCAGCAGCTTACCTACAGGGGGGACTGAAGCTTTCTTT. As protein: CASSLPTGGTEAFF. The V and J genes are TRBV11-1 and TRBJ1-1; 8 positions agree with TRBD1. The CDR3 is 14 amino acids. The germline gives CDR1 SGHAT, CDR2 FQDESV (reference sequence). Germline trimming cut 2 bases from V and 5 bases from J; bases unmatched to any gene: 4.

This clonotype was observed a few times. V gene TRBV5-1 combines with J gene TRBJ1-5; D is possibly TRBD1 (5 bases). V dropped 1 base and J dropped 3 bases, with 8 bases sitting between them. The CDR3 extends over 14 amino acids. Per germline, CDR1 SGHRS and CDR2 YFSETQ. CDR3 sequence: CASSLSGDNQPQHF. In DNA form, the CDR3 reads TGCGCCAGCAGCTTGTCGGGGGACAATCAGCCCCAGCATTTT.

The chain links TRBV3-1 to TRBJ2-3; the match to TRBD1 covers 12 bases. Trimming took 4 bases from V and 4 from J; bases not matched to a gene: 9. CDR1 is LGHDT and CDR2 is YNNKEL in the germline V gene (reference sequence). The CDR3 totals 17 residues. The CDR3, as DNA: TGTGCCAGCAGCCTATCCGGGACAGGGGGCGCGTCAGATACGCAGTATTTT. Its translation is CASSLSGTGGASDTQYF.

The chain recombines TRBV4-3 with TRBJ2-7; 9 bases line up with TRBD2. The junction had 9 bases not matched to a gene; V was cut back by 0 bases and J by 6 bases. CDR3 length equals 16 residues. The germline gives CDR1 LGHNA, CDR2 YSLEER. This CDR3 is CASSQDLLLAGVEQYF. The CDR3 bases are TGCGCCAGCAGCCAAGATCTTTTATTAGCGGGGGTCGAGCAGTACTTC.

This clonotype was seen many times. The rearrangement joins TRBV6-1 to TRBJ2-5, with D possibly called TRBD1 or TRBD2 (5 bases each). V shed 6 bases and J shed 4 bases, with 6 bases lying between them. This CDR3 has 11 amino acids. Germline CDR1 MNHNS, CDR2 SASEGT. The chain's CDR3 is CASRRGETQYF. DNA of the CDR3: TGTGCCAGCAGGAGGGGAGAGACCCAGTACTTC.

The chain employs TRBV3-1 and TRBJ2-3; D call uncertain. Per germline, CDR1 LGHDT and CDR2 YNNKEL (reference sequence). The V and J ends lost 2 bases and 0 bases respectively, with 9 bases between them. The CDR3 sequence is 15 residues long. CDR3 amino acids: CASSQIFRSTDTQYF. CDR3 DNA: TGTGCCAGCAGCCAAATATTTAGGAGCACAGATACGCAGTATTTT.

In its sample, this clonotype was seen many times. The chain has TRBV5-5 and TRBJ2-6, with D perhaps assigned TRBD1 or TRBD2 (5 bases each). This CDR3 is 17 amino acids long. Germline values: CDR1 SGHKS, CDR2 YYEKEE (reference sequence). The V and J ends lost 5 bases and 0 bases respectively, with 15 bases between them. The CDR3, as DNA: TGTGCCAGCAGGGCCGGGACCCGATACTCTGGGGCCAACGTCCTGACTTTC. This sequence encodes CASRAGTRYSGANVLTF. Full variable domain (outside the CDR3, taken from reference TRBV5-5 and TRBJ2-6): DAGVTQSPTHLIKTRGQQVTLRCSPISGHKSVSWYQQVLGQGPQFIFQYYEKEERGRGNFPDRFSARQFPNYSSELNVNALLLGDSALYLCASRAGTRYSGANVLTFGAGSRLTVL.